This T cell receptor beta chain was captured by sequencing in a study of CD8 T cells in Susac syndrome. This CDR3 has 18 amino acids. Germline CDR1 and CDR2: MDHEN and SYDVKM. V lost 6 bases and J lost 2; bases outside the gene matches: 10. The multiple sclerosis control group consisted of treatment-naive patients whose relapsing-remitting disease, which was either stable or active, fulfilled revised McDonald criteria. Random hexamers served to reverse transcribe about 0.45 to 1 ug RNA. Amplification of TCR beta CDR3 spanned 54 Vbeta and 13 Jbeta via immunoSEQ multiplex PCR. TCRdb independently ran MiXCR on the immunoSEQ multiplex PCR reads; one entry per CDR3 protein. The table lists approximately 140,000 distinct CDR3 sequences, around 85% of them singletons.

The receptor comes from a human donor with multiple sclerosis. The J gene is TRBJ1-4, the V gene TRBV28, with 12 positions matching TRBD1. The sequencing sample was made of CD8+ T cells from PBMCs. The CDR3: CASRPRRDRGHTNEKLFF. As DNA, the CDR3 is TGTGCCAGCAGACCCCGCCGGGACAGGGGGCATACTAATGAAAAACTGTTTTTT.